This TCR beta chain is from a study of CD8 T cells in Susac syndrome. The CDR3 contains 17 residues. V was pared by 1 base and J by 6 bases, with 5 bases of the junction left unmatched. Germline CDR1 and CDR2: SGHRS and YFSETQ. TCR beta sequencing covered blood CD8+ and CD4+ T cells. Negative isolation was used for CD8+ and CD4+ T cells and FACS enrichment for TEMRA cells. Random hexamers were used to reverse transcribe an amount of about 0.45 to 1 ug RNA. Amplification of TCR beta CDR3 spanned 54 Vbeta and 13 Jbeta via immunoSEQ multiplex PCR. TCRdb recomputed calls from the immunoSEQ multiplex PCR reads with MiXCR, one row per CDR3 protein. Among approximately 110,000 distinct CDR3 sequences listed, about 96% were seen once.

Sequencing was carried out using CD4+ T cells from PBMCs. The sequence was collected from a human donor in good health. The V gene is TRBV5-1, the J gene TRBJ2-1; 15 bases line up with TRBD2. CDR3 sequence (DNA): TGCGCCAGCAGCTTGCCGGGACTAGCGGGAGGAGGCAATGAGCAGTTCTTC. Its protein product is CASSLPGLAGGGNEQFF.